The rows below give T cell receptor beta chains drawn from one sample of a study of cytomegalovirus exposure and HLA in healthy donors. The table came from immunoSEQ multiplex PCR; TCRdb's copy has only in-frame clones and leaves some out. This sample yields 150,000 to 200,000 clones, of which 80% to 90% are seen a single time; approximately 8.5% belongs to the top ten. The sequenced material came from PBMCs. These receptors originate from a man between 18 and 35 years old in good health and CMV-seropositive. Both conserved end residues are part of each CDR3. The order of the fields is D gene, J gene, V gene, clone size, CDR3 DNA, CDR3 protein. The D gene is left open where the match is weak. Expanded clones get a size class; other rows say once, few or many, or leave the size out.

>NA|TRBJ2-5|TRBV7-9|NA
TGTGCCAGCATCAAAGTCCCAGGAGAGACCCAGTACTTC
CASIKVPGETQYF
>TRBD1|TRBJ1-1|TRBV5-3|NA
TGTGCCAGCAGCTTGGAGGGGGCCACTGAAGCTTTCTTT
CASSLEGATEAFF
>NA|TRBJ2-6|TRBV5-1|NA
TGCGCCAGCGGTTTGGTAGGGATGGGACTTTCTGGGGCCAACGTCCTGACTTTC
CASGLVGMGLSGANVLTF
>NA|TRBJ1-1|TRBV5-1|NA
TGCGCCAGCAGCCGAGGACAAATCGGCACTGAAGCTTTCTTT
CASSRGQIGTEAFF
>NA|TRBJ2-5|TRBV30|NA
TGTGCCTGGAGTGGAGGAGGTGGGGAGACCCAGTACTTC
CAWSGGGGETQYF
>NA|TRBJ2-2|TRBV7-8|NA
TGTGCCTCGTCCCCCGGGGAGCTGTTTTTT
CASSPGELFF
>NA|TRBJ1-2|TRBV9|NA
TGTGCCAGCAGCCCAAATATAGGAGCTAACTATGGCTACACCTTC
CASSPNIGANYGYTF
>NA|TRBJ2-3|TRBV6-5|NA
TGTGCCAGCGCTTGGAGAGACACAGATACGCAGTATTTT
CASAWRDTDTQYF
>TRBD1|TRBJ1-1|TRBV30|NA
TGTGCCTGGAGTAGGGGGCGGACTGAAGCTTTCTTT
CAWSRGRTEAFF
>TRBD1|TRBJ1-1|TRBV30|NA
TGTGCCTGGACTAACTCAGGGGGCTCTGAAGCTTTCTTT
CAWTNSGGSEAFF
>TRBD1|TRBJ2-7|TRBV6-1|NA
TGTGCCAGCACCTGGGACAGGGTCTACGAGCAGTACTTC
CASTWDRVYEQYF
>NA|TRBJ2-7|TRBV7-9|NA
TGTGCCAGCAGCCCGACAGTTAGAGTCGACGAGCAGTACTTC
CASSPTVRVDEQYF
>NA|TRBJ1-3|TRBV9|NA
TGTGCCAGCAGCACCCTCGGGGGGAACGGAAACACCATATATTTT
CASSTLGGNGNTIYF
>TRBD1|TRBJ1-1|TRBV2|once
TGTGCCAGCAGTGGCTGGGGACAGGGAAGGGTGTTGGACACTGAAGCTTTCTTT
CASSGWGQGRVLDTEAFF
>TRBD1|TRBJ2-5|TRBV7-7|NA
TGTGCCAGCAGCGTAAACAGGGGGCCGGAGACCCAGTACTTC
CASSVNRGPETQYF
>NA|TRBJ1-3|TRBV9|NA
TGTGCCAGCAGCGCCGGACAGCTCTCTGGAAACACCATATATTTT
CASSAGQLSGNTIYF
>NA|TRBJ2-5|TRBV7-6|NA
TGTGCCAGCAGCTTAAAAGCCGGTGGGGCCTGGCGGCAAGAGACCCAGTACTTC
CASSLKAGGAWRQETQYF
>NA|TRBJ1-5|TRBV5-5|NA
TGTGCCAGCAGCCCAGGACTGGTTTCCAATCAGCCCCAGCATTTT
CASSPGLVSNQPQHF
>NA|TRBJ1-1|TRBV5-5|NA
TGTGCCAGCAGCCCGACAGAGATGAACACTGAAGCTTTCTTT
CASSPTEMNTEAFF
>NA|TRBJ1-1|TRBV27|NA
TGTGCCAGCAGTCCAGGGTATGGCGGCACTGAAGCTTTCTTT
CASSPGYGGTEAFF
>NA|TRBJ2-7|TRBV27|NA
TGTGCCAGCTCATCGGGGGGCCTCTCCTACGAGCAGTACTTC
CASSSGGLSYEQYF
>NA|TRBJ1-3|TRBV21-1|NA
TGTGCCAGCAGCAACAAGGGGGCGCCCTCTGGAAACACCATATATTTT
CASSNKGAPSGNTIYF
>TRBD1|TRBJ2-7|TRBV5-4|NA
TGTGCCAGCAGCATCAGGACAGGGGGAGGCTACGAGCAGTACTTC
CASSIRTGGGYEQYF
>NA|TRBJ1-2|TRBV5-5|NA
TGTGCCAGCAACCCGGGTCCTTCTAACTATGGCTACACCTTC
CASNPGPSNYGYTF
>TRBD2|TRBJ2-1|TRBV5-8|NA
TGTGCCAGCAGCTTGATCGGGGGGGGCAACAATGAGCAGTTCTTC
CASSLIGGGNNEQFF
>TRBD2|TRBJ2-7|TRBV28|NA
TGTGCCAGCAGTGGGACTAGCGGGAGCTCCTACGAGCAGTACTTC
CASSGTSGSSYEQYF
>NA|TRBJ2-7|TRBV18|NA
TGTGCCAGCTCTCACAGAGAGGAGGCGGCATACGAGCAGTACTTC
CASSHREEAAYEQYF
>NA|TRBJ2-7|TRBV6-6|NA
TGTGCCAGCAGTATGCCGCGGGCTAAATACGAGCAGTACTTC
CASSMPRAKYEQYF
>TRBD2|TRBJ2-1|TRBV10-3|NA
TGTGCCACGACACGGAGGGGGACTAGCGGGGGTGTTTCCTACAATGAGCAGTTCTTC
CATTRRGTSGGVSYNEQFF
>NA|TRBJ2-3|TRBV7-6|NA
TGTGCCAGCAGCCCCCTGGCGGGCCAATCTAGCACAGATACGCAGTATTTT
CASSPLAGQSSTDTQYF
>NA|TRBJ2-7|TRBV5-1|NA
TGCGCCAGCAGCTATAGAACACAGGGCACATCCTACGAGCAGTACTTC
CASSYRTQGTSYEQYF
>NA|TRBJ1-2|TRBV19|NA
TGTGCCAGTAGTATTTCCGGGGGATCCTATGGCTACACCTTC
CASSISGGSYGYTF
>TRBD1|TRBJ1-5|TRBV15|NA
TGTGCCACCAGCAGGAACAGGGGGCGTGATCAGCCCCAGCATTTT
CATSRNRGRDQPQHF
>TRBD1|TRBJ2-3|TRBV29-1|once
TGCAGCGCCGCTGACAGGGGGTCAGATACGCAGTATTTT
CSAADRGSDTQYF
>NA|TRBJ2-3|TRBV27|NA
TGTGCCAGCTATCGGTCGGGAAAAATTACTAGCACAGATACGCAGTATTTT
CASYRSGKITSTDTQYF
>TRBD1|TRBJ1-4|TRBV5-1|NA
TGCGCCAGCAGCGGGACAGGGCCAGAAAGGGAAAAACTGTTTTTT
CASSGTGPEREKLFF
>TRBD1|TRBJ2-7|TRBV7-9|NA
TGTGCCAGCAGCTTAGGCAAGACAGGGACCGAGCAGTACTTC
CASSLGKTGTEQYF
>NA|TRBJ2-7|TRBV10-3|NA
TGTGCCATCAGTGAAGCGCTGGGAGACGAGCAGTACTTC
CAISEALGDEQYF
>NA|TRBJ2-6|TRBV19|NA
TGTGCCAGTAGCAAGACAATCTCTGGGGCCAACGTCCTGACTTTC
CASSKTISGANVLTF
>TRBD1|TRBJ1-6|TRBV5-4|NA
TGTGCCAGCAGCTTGCAAGGGGGCCCCAATTCACCCCTCCACTTT
CASSLQGGPNSPLHF
>TRBD2|TRBJ2-1|TRBV29-1|NA
TGCAGCGTTAGCGGGGGGACGGGGCTGACTAGCGGGAATAATGGGAATGAGCAGTTCTTC
CSVSGGTGLTSGNNGNEQFF
>TRBD1|TRBJ1-6|TRBV5-1|NA
TGCGCCAGCTCGAAGACACCGGGACAGCATAATTCACCCCTCCACTTT
CASSKTPGQHNSPLHF
>NA|TRBJ1-1|TRBV9|NA
TGTGCCAGCAGCCCCAAGATGGGGAGCGACACTGAAGCTTTCTTT
CASSPKMGSDTEAFF
>NA|TRBJ1-2|TRBV11-2|NA
TGTGCCAGCAGCAGACTTAACCGGGGGGTGCAGAACTATGGCTACACCTTC
CASSRLNRGVQNYGYTF
>NA|TRBJ1-1|TRBV5-1|NA
TGCGCCAGCAGCTGGGGGGATACTGAAGCTTTCTTT
CASSWGDTEAFF
>NA|TRBJ1-5|TRBV27|NA
TGTGCCAGCAGTTTAAACACAGGGTCGTATAGCAATCAGCCCCAGCATTTT
CASSLNTGSYSNQPQHF
>TRBD1|TRBJ2-7|TRBV28|NA
TGTGCCAGCAGTTTCAAAGTGGGACAGCAAAACTACGAGCAGTACTTC
CASSFKVGQQNYEQYF
>NA|TRBJ2-3|TRBV6-6|NA
TGTGCCAGCACCCGGGACTCCACAGATACGCAGTATTTT
CASTRDSTDTQYF
>TRBD2|TRBJ2-3|TRBV4-1|NA
TGCGCCAGCAGCCTACTAGCGGGGAGCACAGATACGCAGTATTTT
CASSLLAGSTDTQYF
>TRBD1|TRBJ1-1|TRBV10-2|NA
TGCGCCAGCACCGCCGGGACAGTCGAAGCTTTCTTT
CASTAGTVEAFF
>TRBD2|TRBJ2-7|TRBV2|NA
TGTGCCAGCAGTGTCGTGGGGGGGAGCTCCTACGAGCAGTACTTC
CASSVVGGSSYEQYF
>TRBD1|TRBJ1-2|TRBV6-1|NA
TGTGCCAGCGCTACAGGGGCCGCAGATGGCTACACCTTC
CASATGAADGYTF
>NA|TRBJ2-7|TRBV6-1|NA
TGTGCCACCATACTGGGGGGAGCTGACTACGAGCAGTACTTC
CATILGGADYEQYF
>TRBD1|TRBJ2-7|TRBV28|NA
TGTGCCATTGCCCGCGGGACAGGGGGTTCCTACGAGCAGTACTTC
CAIARGTGGSYEQYF
>NA|TRBJ2-4|TRBV7-2|NA
TGTGCCAGCAGCACCCGGGACACGTTAGCCAAAAACATTCAGTACTTC
CASSTRDTLAKNIQYF
>TRBD1|TRBJ2-3|TRBV19|NA
TGTGCCAGTAGTAAACAGGGGTTCAGCACAGATACGCAGTATTTT
CASSKQGFSTDTQYF
>TRBD1|TRBJ2-3|TRBV7-9|NA
TGTGCCAGCAGCTCTGGGACAGGGGGCGCCCGCGATACGCAGTATTTT
CASSSGTGGARDTQYF
>TRBD1|TRBJ1-1|TRBV14|NA
TGTGCCAGCAGCCTTATGGGACAGGGCCGGAACACTGAAGCTTTCTTT
CASSLMGQGRNTEAFF
>NA|TRBJ2-1|TRBV6-1|NA
TGTGCCAGCAGTGAAAAGCCTCGGGATGAGCAGTTCTTC
CASSEKPRDEQFF
>NA|TRBJ1-2|TRBV6-1|NA
TGTGCCAGCAATCGTGGCATGGGCTACTATGGCTACACCTTC
CASNRGMGYYGYTF